This is a list of T cell receptor beta chains from one sample in a study of CD8+CD57+ T cells in acquired aplastic anemia. TCRdb used MiXCR to reprocess the reads, holding one entry per CDR3 protein. The sample has about 200,000 distinct CDR3 sequences; around 50% are singletons. Sequencing input: sorted CD4+, CD8+, or CD8+CD57+ T cells (not recorded which) from PBMCs. Every receptor here comes from a human donor with aplastic anemia. Each CDR3 is given with its conserved first and last residue. D genes are given only for firm matches. Some rows have no size entry. The others give once, few or many, or a class for an expanded clone.

J	D	V	size	DNA	CDR3
TRBJ2-7	TRBD2	TRBV7-2	.	TGTGCCAGCAGCGCCCCGGGACTAGCGGGGGGTAGAGGCGAGCAGTACTTC	CASSAPGLAGGRGEQYF
TRBJ1-6	TRBD1	TRBV15	.	TGTGCCACCAGCAAGGGGCAGGGGGGTTCATCACCCCTCCACTTT	CATSKGQGGSSPLHF
TRBJ2-5	TRBD1	TRBV12-3/TRBV12-4	few	TGTGCCAGCAGCGAGACAGGGAGTACCCAGTACTTC	CASSETGSTQYF
TRBJ2-7	.	TRBV15	many	TGTGCCACCAGCAGAGGCCCAGGAGCCTACGAGCAGTACTTC	CATSRGPGAYEQYF
TRBJ1-4	.	TRBV2	.	TGTGCCAGCATTGACCGACGGCTTAATGAAAAACTGTTCTTT	CASIDRRLNEKLFF
TRBJ2-1	TRBD2	TRBV5-1	.	TGCGCCAGCAGCTCCCTACTAGCGGGGGAAGGTGAGCAGTTCTTC	CASSSLLAGEGEQFF
TRBJ1-5	.	TRBV7-9	many	TGTGCCAGCAGCTCCGAGGGGGGCAATCAGCCCCAGCATTTT	CASSSEGGNQPQHF
TRBJ2-2	.	TRBV10-3	many	TGTGCCATCACCCCAGGGCCGAACACCGGGGAGCTGTTTTTT	CAITPGPNTGELFF
TRBJ1-2	.	TRBV28	.	TGTGCCAGCAGTTCTCGGCAGGGAGGCTATGGCTACACCTTC	CASSSRQGGYGYTF
TRBJ1-2	.	TRBV18	few	TGTGCCAGCTCACCATCGCGGCAGAACTATGGCTACACCTTC	CASSPSRQNYGYTF
TRBJ1-2	TRBD1	TRBV7-9	.	TGTGCCAGCAGGTATCTGACAGGGGTGAACTATGGCTACACCTTC	CASRYLTGVNYGYTF
TRBJ1-2	.	TRBV2	.	TGTGCCCGCAGTTCGACAGACCCCTATGGCTACACCTTC	CARSSTDPYGYTF
TRBJ1-4	.	TRBV15	.	TGTGCCACCAGCACGGATGGACAGAAAAATGAAAAACTGTTTTTT	CATSTDGQKNEKLFF
TRBJ2-7	TRBD1	TRBV12-3/TRBV12-4	.	TGTGCCAGCAGTTTGGGGGGGGACAGGGTGCTTAGCGAGCAGTACTTC	CASSLGGDRVLSEQYF
TRBJ2-5	.	TRBV5-6	.	TGTGCCAGCGGCTTAGAAGGTATTTGGGAGACCCAGTACTTC	CASGLEGIWETQYF
TRBJ2-7	.	TRBV12-3/TRBV12-4	.	TGTGCCAGCAGCCCTACGTGGTACGAGCAGTACTTC	CASSPTWYEQYF
TRBJ2-3	TRBD1	TRBV25-1	.	TGTGCCAGCAGTGCTACAGGGGGCACAGATACGCAGTATTTT	CASSATGGTDTQYF